Listed here are 23 T cell receptor beta chains from one sample, sequenced in a study of blood T cell repertoires in COVID-19. TCRdb's table, derived via immunoSEQ multiplex PCR, lists solely in-frame clones and lacks some. The sample includes 32,000 or so clones, almost 90% of them seen just once. The sequencing sample was made of peripheral blood. Receptors originate from a human donor in a cohort sampled during active COVID-19.

This chain uses TRBV11-2 with TRBJ1-1; 7 bases map to TRBD1. The CDR3 loop spans 12 amino acids. CDR1 is SGHAT and CDR2 is FQNNGV in the germline V gene. V lost 7 bases to trimming and J lost 6 bases; unmatched junction nucleotides: 5. CDR3: CASNPTGSEAFF. Here the CDR3 DNA reads TGTGCCAGCAACCCGACAGGGTCTGAAGCTTTCTTT.

This clone turned up a few times. V usage is TRBV2 and J usage is TRBJ2-5; 14 bases match TRBD2. Losses at the gene ends were 8 bases for V and 2 bases for J; bases not matched to a gene: 16. CDR3 length equals 19 residues. Germline CDR1 SNHLY, CDR2 FYNNEI. The CDR3 nucleotides read TGTGCCAGCCGAGACAAAGGACTAGCGGGGGGCACCATTCAAGAGACCCAGTACTTC. Protein: CASRDKGLAGGTIQETQYF. The variable domain in full, with the rest retrieved from reference TRBV2 and TRBJ2-5, is EPEVTQTPSHQVTQMGQEVILRCVPISNHLYFYWYRQILGQKVEFLVSFYNNEISEKSEIFDDQFSVERPDGSNFTLKIRSTKLEDSAMYFCASRDKGLAGGTIQETQYFGPGTRLLVL.

This rearrangement joins TRBV9 to TRBJ2-2; D may be TRBD2 (5 bases). CDR3 size: 14 residues. V shed 7 bases and J shed 0 bases, with 10 bases lying between them. The germline V gene has CDR1 SGDLS and CDR2 YYNGEE. The CDR3 DNA is TGTGCCAGCTCCGAGGGCCCGAACACCGGGGAGCTGTTTTTT. Protein sequence: CASSEGPNTGELFF. Drawing the rest from reference TRBV9 and TRBJ2-2, the complete variable domain is DSGVTQTPKHLITATGQRVTLRCSPRSGDLSVYWYQQSLDQGLQFLIQYYNGEERAKGNILERFSAQQFPDLHSELNLSSLELGDSALYFCASSEGPNTGELFFGEGSRLTVL.

The V call is TRBV7-2, the J call TRBJ2-2; D is unresolved. CDR1 and CDR2 (germline): SGHTA, FQGNSA. CDR3 length equals 13 residues. The ends were cut back, 5 bases at V and 2 bases at J, with 6 bases in the middle. CDR3 nucleotides: TGTGCCAGCAGCCAGATTAACACCGGGGAGCTGTTTTTT. Its translation: CASSQINTGELFF.

The rearrangement joins TRBV7-2 to TRBJ2-1; a weak D match, TRBD2 (6 bases). V lost 4 bases and J lost 10, with 14 bases in between. The germline CDR1 and CDR2 sequences are SGHTA and FQGNSA. This CDR3 contains 13 residues. CDR3 coding DNA: TGTGCCAGCAGCTCTAGGGACTTAAAGGAGCAGTTCTTC. It specifies CASSSRDLKEQFF.

The chain combines TRBV5-4 with TRBJ1-4, with TRBD1 identical over 10 bases. CDR1 is SGHNT, CDR2 YYREEE, per germline (reference sequence). The ends lost 4 bases at V and 7 bases at J; junction bases unmatched: 4. The CDR3 covers 14 residues. The CDR3 loop reads CASSPGQGREKLFF. The CDR3 nucleotides read TGTGCCAGCAGCCCGGGACAGGGGCGTGAAAAACTGTTTTTT.

The V call is TRBV18, the J call TRBJ2-7, with TRBD2 as a possible D gene (5 bases). Trimming removed 2 bases from V and 0 bases from J, with 11 bases in between. The V gene's germline CDR1 is KGHSH and CDR2 LQKENI. The CDR3 runs to 15 residues. CDR3 coding DNA: TGTGCCAGCTCACCAGAGCAGGACTCCTCCTACGAGCAGTACTTC. Translated, it gives CASSPEQDSSYEQYF.

J is TRBJ2-3 and V is TRBV14, with a possible D match to TRBD2 (6 bases). CDR1 is SGHDN, CDR2 FVKESK, per germline. CDR3 size: 15 residues. V lost 0 bases and J 5 bases, leaving 12 bases between the germline ends. The CDR3 DNA is TGTGCCAGCAGCCAAGATGCGGCTAGCGAAGATACGCAGTATTTT. Amino acids: CASSQDAASEDTQYF.

DNA of the CDR3: TGTGCCAGCAGCTTGCGAGAGTTCACAGATACGCAGTATTTT. It codes for CASSLREFTDTQYF. The rearrangement joins TRBV7-9 to TRBJ2-3; no clear D gene. V was clipped by 3 bases and J by 2 bases, with 9 bases between them. The CDR3 is made up of 14 amino acids. Germline V gene sequence: CDR1 SEHNR, CDR2 FQNEAQ (reference sequence).

V is TRBV9 and J is TRBJ2-2; D perhaps matches TRBD1 (5 bases). The CDR3 is made up of 15 amino acids. Germline V lookup: CDR1 SGDLS, CDR2 YYNGEE. V was clipped by 5 bases and J by 1 base, with 12 bases between them. The CDR3 here is CASRPAGLNTGELFF. Written as DNA, the CDR3 is TGTGCCAGCAGACCAGCAGGGCTGAACACCGGGGAGCTGTTTTTT.

The V gene is TRBV5-1, the J gene TRBJ2-3; 9 positions match TRBD1. V was pared by 6 bases and J by 4 bases, with 9 bases of the junction left unmatched. Looked up from germline, CDR1 is SGHRS and CDR2 is YFSETQ. The CDR3 consists of 15 residues. DNA of the CDR3: TGCGCCAGCACGGCGGGACAGGGAGCCCCAGATACGCAGTATTTT. It encodes CASTAGQGAPDTQYF.

CDR3 loop: CASSPSGRGTEAFF. CDR3 in DNA: TGTGCCAGCAGCCCGTCGGGGAGGGGGACTGAAGCTTTCTTT. The chain joins TRBV25-1 to TRBJ1-1; the D gene is possibly TRBD1 (6 bases). CDR1 is MGHDK, CDR2 SYGVNS, per germline. V lost 6 bases and J 5 bases, leaving 16 bases between the germline ends. This CDR3 region has 14 residues.

The chain combines TRBV15 with TRBJ2-7; possibly TRBD1 for D (5 bases). CDR1 is LNHNV, CDR2 YYDKDF, per germline (reference sequence). Trimming cost V 2 bases and J 2 bases, with 13 bases left between them. The CDR3 is 15 amino acids. The CDR3 DNA is TGTGCCACCAGCAGAAGGGGCCTGACGGCCTACGAGCAGTACTTC. This sequence encodes CATSRRGLTAYEQYF. The complete variable domain, with remaining parts taken from reference TRBV15 and TRBJ2-7, reads DAMVIQNPRYQVTQFGKPVTLSCSQTLNHNVMYWYQQKSSQAPKLLFHYYDKDFNNEADTPDNFQSRRPNTSFCFLDIRSPGLGDTAMYLCATSRRGLTAYEQYFGPGTRLTVT.

The rearrangement joins TRBV6-5 to TRBJ2-3; TRBD1 might be the D (5 bases). The V gene lost 8 bases and the J gene lost 3 bases, with 12 bases spanning the gap. This CDR3 is 13 amino acids long. Germline V gives CDR1 MNHEY, CDR2 SVGAGI. The DNA of the CDR3 is TGTGCCAGCGAAAGGGGAAGAACAGATACGCAGTATTTT. This translates into CASERGRTDTQYF.

The chain links TRBV10-3 to TRBJ1-3; TRBD1 matches at 7 bases. The CDR3 extends over 14 amino acids. The junction had 2 bases not matched to a gene; V was cut back by 4 bases and J by 2 bases. The germline CDR1 and CDR2 sequences are ENHRY and SYGVKD. The CDR3 DNA reads as TGTGCCATCAGTGGACAGGGAACTGGAAACACCATATATTTT. This codes for CAISGQGTGNTIYF.

The chain is built from TRBV5-1 and TRBJ2-3; D not certain. Trimming left V 0 bases short and J 1 base short, with 9 bases between. The CDR3 sequence is 15 residues long. Germline CDR1 and CDR2: SGHRS and YFSETQ. The CDR3 DNA reads as TGCGCCAGCAGCTTGGGTTCCGTAGGCACAGATACGCAGTATTTT. This gives the protein CASSLGSVGTDTQYF.

The chain uses TRBV7-2 and TRBJ2-1, with D possibly being TRBD2 (7 bases). In germline, CDR1 is SGHTA, CDR2 FQGNSA. The CDR3 sequence is 11 residues long. Deletions cut 9 bases from V and 10 bases from J, with 13 bases between. CDR3 sequence (DNA): TGTGCCAGTGGGGGGGCTGGGGAGCAGTTCTTC. It encodes CASGGAGEQFF. The entire variable domain, with the rest obtained from reference TRBV7-2 and TRBJ2-1, is as follows: GAGVSQSPSNKVTEKGKDVELRCDPISGHTALYWYRQSLGQGLEFLIYFQGNSAPDKSGLPSDRFSAERTGGSVSTLTIQRTQQEDSAVYLCASGGAGEQFFGPGTRLTVL.

CDR3 sequence (DNA): TGTGCCAGCAGCTTAGCGGGGGGGAGTAGCGGGAGCAAGACCCAGTACTTC. This gives the protein CASSLAGGSSGSKTQYF. The chain is built from TRBV7-2 and TRBJ2-5; 9 nucleotides agree with TRBD2. CDR1 and CDR2 from the germline V gene are SGHTA and FQGNSA. This CDR3 has 17 amino acids. V was clipped by 0 bases and J by 6 bases; unmatched bases: 11.

The chain is built from TRBV5-1 and TRBJ2-3; D perhaps matches TRBD2 (6 bases). Trimming left V 1 base short and J 6 bases short, with 12 bases between. The germline V gene encodes CDR1 SGHRS and CDR2 YFSETQ. The length of the CDR3 is 14 residues. The CDR3 loop reads CASSLSLARDTQYF. CDR3 sequence (DNA): TGCGCCAGCAGCTTGTCCCTAGCGAGGGATACGCAGTATTTT.

The genes are TRBV19 and TRBJ2-2, with a possible D match to TRBD1 (5 bases). This CDR3 spans 14 amino acids. Trimming left V 5 bases short and J 3 bases short, with 10 bases between. CDR1 LNHDA and CDR2 SQIVND come from the germline V gene (reference sequence). The CDR3 is CASSFTGYTGELFF. The CDR3 DNA reads as TGTGCCAGTAGTTTCACAGGTTACACCGGGGAGCTGTTTTTT.

In its sample, this clone was seen once. This chain joins TRBV11-1 and TRBJ1-4; 7 bases align to TRBD1. This CDR3 has 15 residues. CDR1 SGHAT and CDR2 FQDESV come from the germline V gene (reference sequence). V shed 2 bases and J 6 bases; nucleotides not matched to a gene: 6. The CDR3 reads CASSLFGTEDEKLFF. The CDR3 DNA reads TGTGCCAGCAGCTTATTTGGGACAGAAGATGAAAAACTGTTTTTT.

The genes are TRBV19 and TRBJ1-1; the D is unclear. With 3 bases removed from V and 3 bases from J, the gap between germline ends came to 20 bases. The CDR3 has 17 residues. Germline CDR1 reads LNHDA; CDR2 reads SQIVND (reference sequence). The CDR3 sequence: CASSIIPSGSGYTEAFF. CDR3 nucleotide sequence: TGTGCCAGTAGTATCATCCCGTCCGGCTCGGGGTACACTGAAGCTTTCTTT.

The rearrangement links TRBV7-2 to TRBJ1-5; 7 nucleotides align to TRBD1. Germline CDR1 reads SGHTA; CDR2 reads FQGNSA. The CDR3 is 17 residues long. The V gene end was trimmed by 0 bases and the J gene end by 4 bases; junction bases not matched to a gene: 9. DNA of the CDR3: TGTGCCAGCAGCTTAGCTCGGACAGTCAGGGGGAATCAGCCCCAGCATTTT. This encodes CASSLARTVRGNQPQHF.